Listed below are T cell receptor beta chains from one sample, sequenced in a study of cytomegalovirus exposure and HLA in healthy donors. Measured with immunoSEQ multiplex PCR; TCRdb has only the in-frame clones, and not every one. The sample holds a few hundred thousand clones, approximately 90% seen once. Sequencing used PBMCs. The receptors shown here come from a woman in her late teens or twenties in good health and CMV-seronegative. Each CDR3 is given with its conserved first and last residue. The order of the fields is J gene, clone size, D gene, V gene, CDR3 DNA, CDR3 protein. A D gene is named only where the DNA matches it firmly. Size is omitted from some rows. Given values are once, few, many or a class for expanded clones.

j_call: TRBJ2-1; clone_size: NA; d_call: TRBD2; v_call: TRBV7-9; cdr3_nt: TGTGCCAGCAGCCCCCGGGGGGGAAACAATGAGCAGTTCTTC; cdr3_aa: CASSPRGGNNEQFF
j_call: TRBJ2-3; clone_size: NA; d_call: TRBD1; v_call: TRBV18; cdr3_nt: TGTGCCAGCTCACCAAGGGACAGGGAAGGATCAGATACGCAGTATTTT; cdr3_aa: CASSPRDREGSDTQYF
j_call: TRBJ1-4; clone_size: NA; d_call: TRBD1; v_call: TRBV6-6; cdr3_nt: TGTGCCAGCAGCCCCAGGGGGGATTCGAATGAAAAACTGTTTTTT; cdr3_aa: CASSPRGDSNEKLFF
j_call: TRBJ1-6; clone_size: NA; d_call: NA; v_call: TRBV27; cdr3_nt: TGTGCCAGCAGAAGACAGTCAAGCTCCTATAATTCACCCCTCCACTTT; cdr3_aa: CASRRQSSSYNSPLHF
j_call: TRBJ2-7; clone_size: NA; d_call: TRBD1; v_call: TRBV10-2; cdr3_nt: TGCGCCAGCAGTTCACCGGGACAGGGGAAATTCTCCTACGAGCAGTACTTC; cdr3_aa: CASSSPGQGKFSYEQYF
j_call: TRBJ2-3; clone_size: NA; d_call: TRBD2; v_call: TRBV5-4; cdr3_nt: TGTGCCAGCAGCTCACCCACCAGAGGGGCGGGGGGGCCAGATACGCAGTATTTT; cdr3_aa: CASSSPTRGAGGPDTQYF
j_call: TRBJ1-6; clone_size: NA; d_call: NA; v_call: TRBV30; cdr3_nt: TGTGCCTGGAGTTTACAGGGAGTCTCACCCCTCCACTTT; cdr3_aa: CAWSLQGVSPLHF
j_call: TRBJ2-5; clone_size: NA; d_call: TRBD1; v_call: TRBV6-1; cdr3_nt: TGTGCCAGCAAGCAGGGGGCCCTACAAGAGACCCAGTACTTC; cdr3_aa: CASKQGALQETQYF
j_call: TRBJ1-1; clone_size: few; d_call: NA; v_call: TRBV15; cdr3_nt: TGTGCCACCAGCAGAGATTCGGGGGGGAGAGCTTTCTTT; cdr3_aa: CATSRDSGGRAFF
j_call: TRBJ2-6; clone_size: NA; d_call: TRBD1; v_call: TRBV5-8; cdr3_nt: TGTGCCAGCAGCTTGGGGGACAGGGGGGAATCTGGGGCCAACGTCCTGACTTTC; cdr3_aa: CASSLGDRGESGANVLTF
j_call: TRBJ2-5; clone_size: NA; d_call: TRBD2; v_call: TRBV5-1; cdr3_nt: TGCGCCAGCAGCTGGGACGGCCGGGGGGAAGAGACCCAGTACTTC; cdr3_aa: CASSWDGRGEETQYF
j_call: TRBJ2-1; clone_size: NA; d_call: TRBD1; v_call: TRBV5-1; cdr3_nt: TGCGCCAGCAGCTTACAGGGGGAAAACCTCAATGAGCAGTTCTTC; cdr3_aa: CASSLQGENLNEQFF
j_call: TRBJ2-3; clone_size: once; d_call: NA; v_call: TRBV7-9; cdr3_nt: TGTGCCAGCAGCTTAGAGTCTAGGACAGATACGCAGTATTTT; cdr3_aa: CASSLESRTDTQYF
j_call: TRBJ2-7; clone_size: NA; d_call: NA; v_call: TRBV4-2; cdr3_nt: TGTGCCAGCAGCCAAGGGGGCCAGAACTACGAGCAGTACTTC; cdr3_aa: CASSQGGQNYEQYF
j_call: TRBJ2-1; clone_size: NA; d_call: TRBD2; v_call: TRBV30; cdr3_nt: TGTGCCTGGAGTGTACTAGCGGGGGAACGTTCTCGGTTCTTC; cdr3_aa: CAWSVLAGERSRFF
j_call: TRBJ1-2; clone_size: NA; d_call: NA; v_call: TRBV6-1; cdr3_nt: TGTGCCAGCTCCGGGTTTAACTATGGCTACACCTTC; cdr3_aa: CASSGFNYGYTF
j_call: TRBJ1-2; clone_size: NA; d_call: TRBD1; v_call: TRBV5-4; cdr3_nt: TGTGCCAGCAGCTTGGGGGACAGTAGCTATGGCTACACCTTC; cdr3_aa: CASSLGDSSYGYTF
j_call: TRBJ1-1; clone_size: NA; d_call: TRBD1; v_call: TRBV7-3; cdr3_nt: TGTGCCAGCAGCCCGCAAGGGACAGGGGTGAACACTGAAGCTTTCTTT; cdr3_aa: CASSPQGTGVNTEAFF
j_call: TRBJ2-1; clone_size: NA; d_call: TRBD2; v_call: TRBV6-6; cdr3_nt: TGTGCCAGCAGTGACCCGGGACTAGCGGGGGGGCTCTGGTTCTTC; cdr3_aa: CASSDPGLAGGLWFF
j_call: TRBJ1-2; clone_size: NA; d_call: NA; v_call: TRBV29-1; cdr3_nt: TGCAGCATTAGGACAGATTTTAACTATGGCTACACCTTC; cdr3_aa: CSIRTDFNYGYTF
j_call: TRBJ2-3; clone_size: NA; d_call: NA; v_call: TRBV4-2; cdr3_nt: TGTGCCAGCAGCCATGGCCCTAGCGATACGCAGTATTTT; cdr3_aa: CASSHGPSDTQYF
j_call: TRBJ1-3; clone_size: NA; d_call: TRBD1; v_call: TRBV5-6; cdr3_nt: TGTGCCAGCAGCTTGGTCGGGCAGGGGGAGGACACCATATATTTT; cdr3_aa: CASSLVGQGEDTIYF
j_call: TRBJ1-4; clone_size: NA; d_call: NA; v_call: TRBV19; cdr3_nt: TGTGCCAGTAGTGAACACTCAGGGATAGAAAAACTGTTTTTT; cdr3_aa: CASSEHSGIEKLFF
j_call: TRBJ1-2; clone_size: NA; d_call: TRBD1; v_call: TRBV6-4; cdr3_nt: TGTGCCAGCAGTGACACACGGACAGGGAAGAACCTTAACTATGGCTACACCTTC; cdr3_aa: CASSDTRTGKNLNYGYTF
j_call: TRBJ1-6; clone_size: once; d_call: TRBD1; v_call: TRBV2; cdr3_nt: TGTGCCAGCAGTGAAGCGCGACAGGGAATGCGATCCCCCCTCCACTTT; cdr3_aa: CASSEARQGMRSPLHF
j_call: TRBJ2-2; clone_size: NA; d_call: TRBD1; v_call: TRBV25-1; cdr3_nt: TGTGCCAGCTTAAGTGAGGGGGCGGGCGGGGAGCTGTTTTTT; cdr3_aa: CASLSEGAGGELFF
j_call: TRBJ2-7; clone_size: NA; d_call: TRBD2; v_call: TRBV2; cdr3_nt: TGTGCCAGCAGTGGGGGAGGGATTGGCCCTAGCTACGAGCAGTACTTC; cdr3_aa: CASSGGGIGPSYEQYF
j_call: TRBJ2-5; clone_size: NA; d_call: TRBD1; v_call: TRBV15; cdr3_nt: TGTGCCACCAGCAGAGATCTAGGGGCAGGGGGAAAACAGACCCAGTACTTC; cdr3_aa: CATSRDLGAGGKQTQYF
j_call: TRBJ1-2; clone_size: NA; d_call: NA; v_call: TRBV5-4; cdr3_nt: TGTGCCAGCAGCCGATGGTCCAGTCCGTTCTATGGCTACACCTTC; cdr3_aa: CASSRWSSPFYGYTF
j_call: TRBJ1-1; clone_size: once; d_call: NA; v_call: TRBV30; cdr3_nt: TGTGCCTGGAGTGTGGGCAGCTATGAAGCTTTCTTT; cdr3_aa: CAWSVGSYEAFF
j_call: TRBJ2-5; clone_size: NA; d_call: NA; v_call: TRBV11-2; cdr3_nt: TGTGCCAGCAGCTTAGGCACTACGCAAGAGACCCAGTACTTC; cdr3_aa: CASSLGTTQETQYF
j_call: TRBJ2-7; clone_size: NA; d_call: NA; v_call: TRBV7-9; cdr3_nt: TGTGCCAGCAGCATATCCCAGGGATCCGACGAGCAGTACTTC; cdr3_aa: CASSISQGSDEQYF
j_call: TRBJ1-5; clone_size: NA; d_call: NA; v_call: TRBV4-1; cdr3_nt: TGCGCCAGCAGCCAAGAATTTGGGACATCGAGTTATCAGCCCCAGCATTTT; cdr3_aa: CASSQEFGTSSYQPQHF
j_call: TRBJ2-1; clone_size: NA; d_call: TRBD2; v_call: TRBV7-9; cdr3_nt: TGTGCCAGCAGCTCCCAACTAGCGGGGGTCTACAATGAGCAGTTCTTC; cdr3_aa: CASSSQLAGVYNEQFF
j_call: TRBJ2-7; clone_size: once; d_call: NA; v_call: TRBV2; cdr3_nt: TGTGCCAGCAGACCACGACAGAATTCCTACGAGCAGTACTTC; cdr3_aa: CASRPRQNSYEQYF
j_call: TRBJ1-1; clone_size: NA; d_call: NA; v_call: TRBV30; cdr3_nt: TGTGCCTGGAGCGCCGCGGGGAGAGGAGCTTTCTTT; cdr3_aa: CAWSAAGRGAFF
j_call: TRBJ2-7; clone_size: NA; d_call: NA; v_call: TRBV6-1; cdr3_nt: TGTGCCAGCATAGCGAAGACCTACGAGCAGTACTTC; cdr3_aa: CASIAKTYEQYF
j_call: TRBJ1-1; clone_size: NA; d_call: NA; v_call: TRBV9; cdr3_nt: TGTGCCAGCAGCGGGGGAAAGGGGAAGAGTGAAGCTTTCTTT; cdr3_aa: CASSGGKGKSEAFF
j_call: TRBJ2-3; clone_size: NA; d_call: NA; v_call: TRBV7-6; cdr3_nt: TGTGCCAGCAGCTTCTCCCGCGGGGATACGCAGTATTTT; cdr3_aa: CASSFSRGDTQYF
j_call: TRBJ2-3; clone_size: NA; d_call: TRBD1; v_call: TRBV19; cdr3_nt: TGTGCCAGTAGTGACCGACAGGGAATAGTAACAGATACGCAGTATTTT; cdr3_aa: CASSDRQGIVTDTQYF
j_call: TRBJ2-5; clone_size: NA; d_call: NA; v_call: TRBV11-2; cdr3_nt: TGTGCCAGCAGCGCCCTGGTCCAACCGCGGGAGACCCAGTACTTC; cdr3_aa: CASSALVQPRETQYF
j_call: TRBJ1-4; clone_size: NA; d_call: NA; v_call: TRBV15; cdr3_nt: TGTGCCACCAGCAGAGACGGAGCCGCAGTCGCAACTAATGAAAAACTGTTTTTT; cdr3_aa: CATSRDGAAVATNEKLFF
j_call: TRBJ1-2; clone_size: NA; d_call: NA; v_call: TRBV11-2; cdr3_nt: TGTGCCAGCAGCTTAGATCCGCTGCCGTCTGAGAGCTACACCTTC; cdr3_aa: CASSLDPLPSESYTF
j_call: TRBJ1-2; clone_size: NA; d_call: NA; v_call: TRBV19; cdr3_nt: TGTGCCAGTAGTATAGGGGCGAAAAGTGCCTATGGCTACACCTTC; cdr3_aa: CASSIGAKSAYGYTF
j_call: TRBJ1-1; clone_size: NA; d_call: NA; v_call: TRBV20-1; cdr3_nt: TGCAGTGCTCGTAGGACGGGGGAAGCTTTCTTT; cdr3_aa: CSARRTGEAFF
j_call: TRBJ2-3; clone_size: NA; d_call: TRBD2; v_call: TRBV23-1; cdr3_nt: TGCGCCAGCAGTCCACTAATAGCGGGGGCAGGGGCAGATACGCAGTATTTT; cdr3_aa: CASSPLIAGAGADTQYF
j_call: TRBJ2-3; clone_size: NA; d_call: NA; v_call: TRBV9; cdr3_nt: TGTGCCAGCAGCCATCCCTCCGGGACAGATACGCAGTATTTT; cdr3_aa: CASSHPSGTDTQYF
j_call: TRBJ2-1; clone_size: NA; d_call: NA; v_call: TRBV2; cdr3_nt: TGTGCCAGCAGTACGGTAAGCTCCTACAATGAGCAGTTCTTC; cdr3_aa: CASSTVSSYNEQFF
j_call: TRBJ2-2; clone_size: NA; d_call: TRBD2; v_call: TRBV5-5; cdr3_nt: TGTGCCAGCAGCTGGATCCCTAGCGGGGTGAACACCGGGGAGCTGTTTTTT; cdr3_aa: CASSWIPSGVNTGELFF
j_call: TRBJ2-5; clone_size: NA; d_call: TRBD1; v_call: TRBV7-6; cdr3_nt: TGTGCCAGCCGGACAGGGGGACAAGAGACCCAGTACTTC; cdr3_aa: CASRTGGQETQYF
j_call: TRBJ1-1; clone_size: NA; d_call: NA; v_call: TRBV6-1; cdr3_nt: TGTGCCAGCAGAACCGGACTCAACACTGAAGCTTTCTTT; cdr3_aa: CASRTGLNTEAFF
j_call: TRBJ2-3; clone_size: once; d_call: NA; v_call: TRBV18; cdr3_nt: TGTGCCAGCTCACCAAGATCTGGGCTGCAGCCTACAGATACGCAGTATTTT; cdr3_aa: CASSPRSGLQPTDTQYF
j_call: TRBJ1-6; clone_size: NA; d_call: TRBD1; v_call: TRBV27; cdr3_nt: TGTGCCAGCAGTTTATCGCCGGAATGGGACAGAAGCTACGATAATTCCCCCCTCCACTTT; cdr3_aa: CASSLSPEWDRSYDNSPLHF
j_call: TRBJ1-5; clone_size: NA; d_call: NA; v_call: TRBV6-1; cdr3_nt: TGTGCCAGCAGTGAAATCGGAGGGAATAGCAATCAGCCCCAGCATTTT; cdr3_aa: CASSEIGGNSNQPQHF
j_call: TRBJ2-3; clone_size: NA; d_call: NA; v_call: TRBV20-1; cdr3_nt: TGCAGTGCTCGCGATCCAGATACGCAGTATTTT; cdr3_aa: CSARDPDTQYF
j_call: TRBJ2-1; clone_size: NA; d_call: NA; v_call: TRBV10-3; cdr3_nt: TGTGCCATCAGTGAGTCTCCGGGACTCCCGAAGTTCTTC; cdr3_aa: CAISESPGLPKFF
j_call: TRBJ2-3; clone_size: NA; d_call: TRBD2; v_call: TRBV14; cdr3_nt: TGTGCCAGCAGCCAAGAGGAGCGGGGGGATAGCACAGATACGCAGTATTTT; cdr3_aa: CASSQEERGDSTDTQYF